This T cell receptor beta chain stems from a study of identifying expanded T cells in peripheral blood. General study findings and limits: Variance in clone template counts between two-week samples significantly increased with total template count across all healthy donors. About 1.2 clones differed between technical replicates, versus approximately 16 and 19 over time.

Healthy donors had no documented immune events, such as infections, while sampled. Comments on this clone: Antigen: not known.

Measured with immunoSEQ multiplex PCR; TCRdb has only the in-frame clones, and not every one. This sample has approximately 130,000 clones, with 70% to 90% found just once. The CDR3 is made up of 16 amino acids. V shed 4 bases and J 7 bases; nucleotides not matched to a gene: 8. Germline values: CDR1 SGHTA, CDR2 FQGNSA. V usage is TRBV7-2 and J usage is TRBJ2-7, with 15 bases that match TRBD2. The origin of this receptor is a person aged 18 to 75 in good health. Sequencing was performed on blood. The CDR3: CASSYGLAGGPGEQYF. DNA for the CDR3: TGTGCCAGCAGCTATGGACTAGCGGGAGGGCCGGGAGAGCAGTACTTC.